Described below is a single T cell receptor (beta chain) sequence and its context. These data come from a study of blood T cells in healthy people across ages. The length of the CDR3 is 12 residues. Germline CDR1 reads ENHRY; CDR2 reads SYGVKD. Between the trimmed V and J ends, which lost 3 bases and 9 bases, there was a span of 12 bases. For the second PCR, which ran for 7 to 11 cycles, a sample-barcoded 5' primer and a J-beta primer mix were used. TCRdb reprocessed the 5' RACE reads via MiXCR and lists one record per CDR3 protein. This table has 2 million or so distinct CDR3 sequences, 40% to 55% appearing once.

The sequenced sample was blood. The receptor was isolated from a woman in her forties in good health. The genes are TRBV10-3 and TRBJ2-7; D might be TRBD1 (7 bases). The CDR3 here is CAISEGGGGQYF. The CDR3 DNA reads TGTGCCATCAGTGAAGGAGGGGGCGGGCAGTACTTC.